The TCR beta chain described here comes from a study of cytomegalovirus exposure and HLA in healthy donors. Study-level background: The Caucasian-associated ancestry cluster contained more than 75% of the approximately 400 genotyped donors. General observations from the study: The dataset shows that most TCR sequences were rare, while some public TCRs occurred in many donors.

Germline V lookup: CDR1 SEHNR, CDR2 FQNEAQ (reference sequence). V was clipped by 6 bases and J by 0 bases; unmatched bases: 6. This CDR3 is 17 amino acids long. Worth noting for this clone: The antigen remains unidentified.

The PCR employed 60 Vbeta primers together with 13 Jbeta primers. TCRdb keeps only in-frame clones here, not all; method: immunoSEQ multiplex PCR. This table has under 200,000 clones, 79% appearing once. Sequences were obtained from PBMCs. The chain has TRBV7-9 and TRBJ2-2; 11 bases map to TRBD2. This TCR was sampled from a woman between 40 and 50 years old in good health and CMV-seronegative. The chain's CDR3 is CASRKGGLAANTGELFF. The CDR3 nucleotides read TGTGCCAGCAGGAAAGGGGGACTAGCGGCGAACACCGGGGAGCTGTTTTTT. The full variable domain, rest sourced from reference TRBV7-9 and TRBJ2-2, is DTGVSQNPRHKITKRGQNVTFRCDPISEHNRLYWYRQTLGQGPEFLTYFQNEAQLEKSRLLSDRFSAERPKGSFSTLEIQRTEQGDSAMYLCASRKGGLAANTGELFFGEGSRLTVL.